Each of the 9 T cell receptor beta chains below was sequenced from the same sample in a study of T cells in Graves' hyperthyroidism and ophthalmopathy. Authors of the study amplified TCR beta CDR3 regions from RNA transcripts. A first-round RT-PCR of the TCR CDR3 used the HTBI primer set. In TCRdb, the multiplex PCR reads were re-called with MiXCR into one record per CDR3 protein. The repertoire holds about 540,000 distinct CDR3 sequences, about 45% seen once, with 8% to 8.5% in the top ten. Sequencing input: peripheral blood or thyroid tissue (not recorded which). The receptors here all came from a woman aged 18-29 years with Graves' hyperthyroidism.

CDR3 residues: CASSIEAGGPETQYF. The DNA for the CDR3 is TGTGCCAGTAGTATAGAGGCGGGAGGCCCAGAGACCCAGTACTTC. V gene TRBV19 combines with J gene TRBJ2-5, with TRBD2 matching over 8 bases. The CDR3 length is 15 residues. The ends lost 0 bases at V and 4 bases at J; junction bases unmatched: 4. The germline V gene has CDR1 LNHDA and CDR2 SQIVND (reference sequence).

The chain recombines TRBV7-9 with TRBJ1-4; D is uncertain. The germline gives CDR1 SEHNR, CDR2 FQNEAQ (reference sequence). V lost 1 base and J 0 bases, leaving 15 bases between the germline ends. CDR3 size: 18 residues. The CDR3 DNA reads as TGTGCCAGCAGCTTAGTGGCTTTTTCTTATGCAACTAATGAAAAACTGTTTTTT. Its protein is CASSLVAFSYATNEKLFF. Based on the CDR3 plus reference TRBV7-9 and TRBJ1-4, the full variable domain is DTGVSQNPRHKITKRGQNVTFRCDPISEHNRLYWYRQTLGQGPEFLTYFQNEAQLEKSRLLSDRFSAERPKGSFSTLEIQRTEQGDSAMYLCASSLVAFSYATNEKLFFGSGTQLSVL.

The rearrangement links TRBV29-1 to TRBJ1-5; tentatively, D is TRBD1 (6 bases). CDR3 length: 14 residues. Per the germline V gene, CDR1 is SQVTM and CDR2 is ANQGSEA. The V end was cut by 6 bases, the J end by 0 bases, with 12 bases between. For the CDR3, the DNA is TGCAGCGTCTCAGGGGTAGGTAGCAATCAGCCCCAGCATTTT. It translates to CSVSGVGSNQPQHF.

This clonotype was detected once. CDR3 loop: CASTIHYNSPLHF. In DNA form, the CDR3 reads TGTGCCAGCACCATCCATTATAATTCACCCCTCCACTTT. This chain joins TRBV11-2 and TRBJ1-6, with D unresolved. This CDR3 contains 13 residues. Per germline, CDR1 SGHAT and CDR2 FQNNGV. The V end lost 7 bases, the J end lost 4 bases, and 8 bases lay between the germline ends.

This clonotype came up a few times. The J gene is TRBJ2-7, the V gene TRBV7-9, with 7 bases lining up with TRBD2. This CDR3 is 14 amino acids long. Germline V gene sequence: CDR1 SEHNR, CDR2 FQNEAQ (reference sequence). Losses at the gene ends were 1 base for V and 0 bases for J; bases not matched to a gene: 0. The CDR3 sequence is CASSLGLASYEQYF. In nucleotides, the CDR3 is TGTGCCAGCAGCTTAGGACTAGCCTCCTACGAGCAGTACTTC.

The chain has TRBV24-1 and TRBJ1-1, with 8 positions matching TRBD1. This CDR3 is 15 amino acids long. Germline V gives CDR1 KGHDR, CDR2 SFDVKD. Trimming cost V 4 bases and J 3 bases; bases outside gene matches: 6. CDR3 residues: CATSDRGRVDTEAFF. CDR3 DNA sequence: TGTGCCACCAGTGACAGGGGGCGGGTTGACACTGAAGCTTTCTTT.

This clonotype was counted many times. J is TRBJ2-7 and V is TRBV20-1; D is ambiguous. V lost 6 bases and J 2 bases, leaving 11 bases between the germline ends. This CDR3 comprises 12 residues. Germline loops: CDR1 DFQATT, CDR2 SNEGSKA (reference sequence). CDR3 amino acids: CSAPRGPYEQYF. The CDR3 bases are TGCAGTGCCCCGCGCGGTCCCTACGAGCAGTACTTC.

This clonotype was counted between two and nine times. This chain joins TRBV14 and TRBJ2-2, with D tentatively TRBD2 (5 bases). This CDR3 has 19 residues. V lost 0 bases, J lost 6 bases, and 23 bases lay in between. CDR1 is SGHDN, CDR2 FVKESK, per germline. CDR3 residues: CASSQDKLAVFAGAGELFF. CDR3 coding DNA: TGTGCCAGCAGCCAAGATAAACTCGCCGTCTTCGCCGGGGCCGGGGAGCTGTTTTTT.

The CDR3: CASLVASQETQYF. The CDR3 coding sequence is TGTGCCAGCTTAGTTGCATCCCAAGAGACCCAGTACTTC. The J gene is TRBJ2-5, the V gene TRBV2; D not certain. The germline V gene has CDR1 SNHLY and CDR2 FYNNEI. The CDR3 totals 13 residues. The V end lost 8 bases, the J end lost 1 base, and 11 bases lay between the germline ends.